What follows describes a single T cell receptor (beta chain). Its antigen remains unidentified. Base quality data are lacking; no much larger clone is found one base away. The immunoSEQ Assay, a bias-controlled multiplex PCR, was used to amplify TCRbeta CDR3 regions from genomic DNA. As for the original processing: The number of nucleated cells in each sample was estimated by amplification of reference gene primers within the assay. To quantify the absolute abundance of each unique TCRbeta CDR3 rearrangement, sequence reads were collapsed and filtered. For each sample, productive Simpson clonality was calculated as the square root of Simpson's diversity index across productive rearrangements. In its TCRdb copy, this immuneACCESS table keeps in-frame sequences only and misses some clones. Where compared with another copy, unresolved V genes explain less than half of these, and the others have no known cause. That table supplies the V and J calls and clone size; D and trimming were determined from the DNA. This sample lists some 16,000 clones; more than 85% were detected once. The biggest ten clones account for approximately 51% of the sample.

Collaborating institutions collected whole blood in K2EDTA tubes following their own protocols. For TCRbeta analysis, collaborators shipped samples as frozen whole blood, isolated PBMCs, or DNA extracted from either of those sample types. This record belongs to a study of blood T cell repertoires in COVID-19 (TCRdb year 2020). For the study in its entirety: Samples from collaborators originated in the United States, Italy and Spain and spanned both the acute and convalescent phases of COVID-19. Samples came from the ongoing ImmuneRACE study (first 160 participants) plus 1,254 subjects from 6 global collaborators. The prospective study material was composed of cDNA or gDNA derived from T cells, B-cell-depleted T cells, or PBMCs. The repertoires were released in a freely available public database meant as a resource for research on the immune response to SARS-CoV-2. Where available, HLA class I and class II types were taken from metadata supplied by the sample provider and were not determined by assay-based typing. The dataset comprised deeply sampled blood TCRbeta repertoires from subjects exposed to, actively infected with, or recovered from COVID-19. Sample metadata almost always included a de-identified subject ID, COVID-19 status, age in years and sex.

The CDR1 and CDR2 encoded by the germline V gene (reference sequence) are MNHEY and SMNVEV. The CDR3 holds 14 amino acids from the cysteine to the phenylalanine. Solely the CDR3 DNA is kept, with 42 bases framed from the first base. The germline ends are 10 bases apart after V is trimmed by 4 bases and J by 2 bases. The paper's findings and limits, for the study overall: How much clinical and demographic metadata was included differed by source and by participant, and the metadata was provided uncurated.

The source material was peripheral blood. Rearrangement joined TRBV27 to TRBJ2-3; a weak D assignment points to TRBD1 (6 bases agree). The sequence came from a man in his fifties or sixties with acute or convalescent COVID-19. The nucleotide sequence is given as TGTGCCAGCAGTTGGCAGGGGTACACAGATACGCAGTATTTT. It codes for CASSWQGYTDTQYF.